This TCR beta chain was recorded in a study of CD8+ T cells in alopecia areata. Study-level results: Scalp data also include sequences from resident alphabeta T cells of normal skin. It was less clear whether patients shared TCRs than it was in mice, possibly because of HLA.

PBMC-derived CD4+ and CD8+ T cells were sorted. RNA was isolated and reverse transcribed to cDNA, the sequencing template. Generated by immunoSEQ multiplex PCR, the TCRdb table keeps only in-frame clones and is missing some. This sample yields roughly 100,000 clones, of which around three fifths are seen a single time; roughly 9% belongs to the top ten. The CDR3 contains 15 residues. V was trimmed by 5 bases and J by 5 bases, leaving 16 bases between them. CDR1 is LGHNA, CDR2 YSLEER, per germline. A remark on this clone: Its antigen is unidentified.

The rearrangement links TRBV4-3 to TRBJ1-5; the D is unclear. The TCR sequence derives from a human donor in good health. The sequencing input was CD4+ T cells sorted from blood. Here the CDR3 reads CASSKDEILHQPQHF. The DNA for the CDR3 is TGCGCCAGCAGCAAGGACGAGATCCTCCATCAGCCCCAGCATTTT.